These 21 T cell receptor beta chains share one sample of origin, sequenced in a study of CD8+CD57+ T cells in acquired aplastic anemia. In patients chosen for sequencing, flow cytometry had shown CD8+CD57+ cell expansion. Genomic DNA, serving as template, underwent TCR beta VDJ and CDR3 profiling. TCRdb re-called the reads with MiXCR, one entry per CDR3 protein. This sample has 150,000 to 200,000 distinct CDR3 sequences, with almost 50% found just once. Sequenced material: sorted CD4+, CD8+, or CD8+CD57+ T cells (not recorded which) from PBMCs. These receptors were obtained from a human donor with aplastic anemia.

V and J are TRBV5-1 and TRBJ1-2, with 10 bases matching TRBD1. Germline V gene lookup returns CDR1 SGHRS and CDR2 YFSETQ. This CDR3 has 14 residues. V lost 0 bases, J lost 7 bases, and 3 bases stayed unmatched. The CDR3 is CASSLGQGASGYTF. For the CDR3, the DNA is TGCGCCAGCAGCTTGGGACAGGGGGCGTCTGGCTACACCTTC.

The chain has TRBV7-2 and TRBJ2-2; D is ambiguous. This CDR3 has 13 residues. V lost 5 bases to trimming and J lost 5 bases, with 9 bases between them. Germline CDR1 SGHTA, CDR2 FQGNSA. For the CDR3, the DNA is TGTGCCAGCAGCCCACAACCTACCGGGGAGCTGTTTTTT. It yields the protein CASSPQPTGELFF.

The genes are TRBV10-3 and TRBJ2-3, with 7 bases aligning to TRBD2. CDR1 is ENHRY and CDR2 is SYGVKD in the germline V gene. The CDR3 contains 14 residues. The trim removed 9 bases at V and 2 bases at J, leaving 8 bases unmatched. CDR3 in DNA: TGTGCCATTAGAGCGGGGACCGTCACAGATACGCAGTATTTT. It yields the protein CAIRAGTVTDTQYF.

This clonotype was counted ten times or more. With a much larger clone just one base away, this may be a read error. V usage is TRBV2 and J usage is TRBJ1-1, with 8 bases aligning to TRBD1. The CDR3 totals 13 residues. CDR1 and CDR2 (germline): SNHLY, FYNNEI. The DNA of the CDR3 is TGTGCCAGCAGTGGGACAGGGAACACTGAAGCTCTCTTT. It codes for CASSGTGNTEALF.

For this clonotype: No conserved phenylalanine or tryptophan is present at the end of the CDR3, so a read error is the likely explanation. The rearrangement links TRBV7-9 to TRBJ2-7, with 8 positions matching TRBD1. There are 15 residues in the CDR3. V trimming: 5 bases; J trimming: 0 bases; junction bases outside the gene matches: 6. Germline V CDR1 and CDR2: SEHNR, FQNEAQ (reference sequence). The CDR3 DNA is TGTGCCAGCAGCCCCTCCGGGACAGGCTCCTACGAGCAGTACTCC. Translation gives CASSPSGTGSYEQYS.

This rearrangement joins TRBV7-6 to TRBJ1-2; no clear D. The CDR3 length is 14 residues. Trimming pared 1 base from V and 4 bases from J, leaving 10 bases between. Germline CDR1 reads SGHVS; CDR2 reads FNYEAQ. CDR3: CASSLGGIFYGYTF. The CDR3 region has the DNA TGTGCCAGCAGCTTAGGCGGCATTTTCTATGGCTACACCTTC.

The chain combines TRBV4-2 with TRBJ1-6, with D unclear. V lost 0 bases and J lost 6, with 3 bases in between. From germline, CDR1 is LGHNA and CDR2 YNFKEQ. CDR3 length equals 13 residues. The chain's CDR3 is CASSQELNSPLHF. The CDR3 DNA sequence: TGTGCCAGCAGCCAAGAACTTAATTCACCCCTCCACTTT.

This chain joins TRBV20-1 and TRBJ1-5; D is perhaps TRBD1 (5 bases). This CDR3 has 14 amino acids. Germline V gene sequence: CDR1 DFQATT, CDR2 SNEGSKA (reference sequence). Trimming cost V 5 bases and J 1 base, with 12 bases left between them. CDR3 in DNA: TGCAGTGCTTCACCGGGACGGAGCAATCAGCCCCAGCATTTT. This gives the protein CSASPGRSNQPQHF.

The J gene is TRBJ2-3, the V gene TRBV12-3 or TRBV12-4, with D unclear. Trimming shortened V by 2 bases and J by 2 bases, and 8 bases separated the two germline ends. The CDR3 runs 14 residues. CDR3 nucleotides: TGTGCCAGCAGTTTAATGGGGTACACAGATACGCAGTATTTT. As protein: CASSLMGYTDTQYF.

This clonotype was detected many times. The J gene is TRBJ1-2, the V gene TRBV2; 8 bases align to TRBD1. The ends lost 7 bases at V and 1 base at J; junction bases unmatched: 14. The length of the CDR3 is 17 residues. The germline V gene has CDR1 SNHLY and CDR2 FYNNEI. This CDR3 is CASTRPDGTGVNYGYTF. As DNA, the CDR3 is TGTGCCAGCACTCGACCGGACGGGACAGGAGTTAACTATGGCTACACCTTC. Full variable domain (outside the CDR3, taken from reference TRBV2 and TRBJ1-2): EPEVTQTPSHQVTQMGQEVILRCVPISNHLYFYWYRQILGQKVEFLVSFYNNEISEKSEIFDDQFSVERPDGSNFTLKIRSTKLEDSAMYFCASTRPDGTGVNYGYTFGSGTRLTVV.

Regarding this clonotype: A read error may explain this, as a much larger clone is one base away. The chain has TRBV19 and TRBJ2-7, with 8 bases lining up with TRBD2. The CDR3 is made up of 17 amino acids. CDR1 is LNHDA, CDR2 SQIVND, per germline (reference sequence). CDR3 nucleotide sequence: TGTGCCAGTAGCGTAAATTTAAGGCGGGGGGCAGACTACGAGCAGCACTTC. It translates to CASSVNLRRGADYEQHF.

This clonotype was seen once. The rearrangement links TRBV2 to TRBJ2-7, with a weak D call TRBD2 (7 bases). The germline gives CDR1 SNHLY, CDR2 FYNNEI. The CDR3 has 14 residues. Trimming took 8 bases from V and 0 from J, leaving 14 bases between them. The CDR3 reads CASRGAGASYEQYF. The CDR3 bases are TGTGCCAGCCGGGGGGCGGGGGCCTCCTACGAGCAGTACTTC.

The table lists this clonotype with many counts. CDR3 sequence reads: CASSLAGTEQFF. For the CDR3, the DNA is TGTGCCAGCAGCTTAGCAGGGACAGAACAGTTCTTC. This chain uses TRBV7-9 with TRBJ2-1, with 7 nucleotides matching TRBD1. V lost 0 bases and J lost 13; bases outside the gene matches: 3. The CDR3 totals 12 residues. The germline V gene has CDR1 SEHNR and CDR2 FQNEAQ (reference sequence).

This clonotype was seen only a few times. At one end, the junction sequence differs from germline, possibly due to a read error. V gene TRBV7-3 combines with J gene TRBJ2-6; D possibly corresponds to TRBD1 (5 bases). The CDR3 extends over 13 amino acids. Germline V gene data show CDR1 as SGHTA and CDR2 as FQGTGA. The CDR3 region is CASSHSGADVLTF. In nucleotides, the CDR3 is TGTGCCAGCAGCCACTCTGGGGCCGACGTCCTGACTTTC.

This sequence joins TRBV11-1 and TRBJ2-7, with TRBD1 matching 8 bases. The CDR3 is 18 amino acids. Germline CDR1 is SGHAT and CDR2 is FQDESV (reference sequence). With V trimmed by 4 bases and J by 7 bases, 21 bases remained unmatched. The CDR3 region has the DNA TGTGCCAGCAGCTCCAATCACCTTCGGACAGGGCAGTATGGGGAGCAGTACTTC. It codes for CASSSNHLRTGQYGEQYF.

This clonotype was found many times. The V call is TRBV9, the J call TRBJ1-2, with D possibly being TRBD1 (5 bases). V lost 3 bases and J lost 6, with 15 bases in between. The CDR3 loop spans 14 amino acids. Germline CDR1 is SGDLS and CDR2 is YYNGEE. CDR3: CASSAGGHNDGYTF. The CDR3 DNA reads as TGTGCCAGCAGCGCAGGCGGACATAATGATGGCTACACCTTC.

This clonotype was seen repeatedly, ten times or more. This rearrangement joins TRBV7-9 to TRBJ2-3, with D uncertain. This CDR3 comprises 13 residues. Germline V gene sequence: CDR1 SEHNR, CDR2 FQNEAQ (reference sequence). V was shortened by 5 bases and J by 0 bases, with 6 bases between the two germline ends. The CDR3 bases are TGTGCCAGCAGCCAGATGAGCACAGATACGCAGTATTTT. Translating gives CASSQMSTDTQYF.

In the case of this clonotype: No conserved phenylalanine or tryptophan is present at the end of the CDR3, so a read error is the likely explanation. The chain uses TRBV24-1 and TRBJ1-6; no clear D gene. The ends were cut back, 8 bases at V and 4 bases at J, with 8 bases in the middle. Germline V CDR1 and CDR2: KGHDR, SFDVKD. This CDR3 comprises 13 residues. The CDR3 loop reads CATTASYNSPLHS. CDR3 in DNA: TGTGCCACCACGGCTTCGTATAATTCACCCCTCCACTCT.

This chain links TRBV2 with TRBJ1-1; a weak D match, TRBD1 (5 bases). Trimming left V 4 bases short and J 4 bases short, with 16 bases between. The CDR3 is 15 residues long. Germline CDR1 is SNHLY and CDR2 is FYNNEI. The CDR3, as DNA: TGTGCCAGCAGTGCACAGGTTTTTGCGGGCACTGAAGCTTTCTTT. Translation gives CASSAQVFAGTEAFF.

The rearrangement links TRBV29-1 to TRBJ2-1, with 9 nucleotides matching TRBD2. Trimming took 7 bases from V and 9 from J; bases not matched to a gene: 10. The CDR3 totals 13 residues. Germline V gene data show CDR1 as SQVTM and CDR2 as ANQGSEA. CDR3 coding DNA: TGCAGCGCACCGCAGGTAGCGGGGGTTGAGCAGTTCTTC. It encodes CSAPQVAGVEQFF.

Worth noting for this clonotype: The conserved closing phenylalanine or tryptophan is absent in this CDR3, likely reflecting a read error. The DNA is omitted, as the CDR3 cannot be located on it reliably, and the CDR3 follows TCRdb's listing. The chain is built from TRBV7-3 and TRBJ2-6. The CDR3 is 8 residues long, ends included. Germline V gene lookup returns CDR1 SGHTA and CDR2 FQGTGA. The CDR3 sequence: CAGSLIPS.